Listed below are T cell receptor beta chains from one sample, sequenced in a study of blood T cell repertoires in COVID-19. Clones were read by immunoSEQ multiplex PCR, and TCRdb kept only the in-frame ones, dropping some. The sample carries fewer than 70,000 clones, roughly nine tenths recorded once. Sequencing input: peripheral blood. The receptors here all came from a man in his forties or fifties with acute or convalescent COVID-19. Each CDR3 is given without its conserved first and last residue.

cdr3_length: 12; j_call: TRBJ1-6; v_call: TRBV7-8; cdr3_aa: ASSSGQRNSPLH
cdr3_length: 13; j_call: TRBJ1-1; v_call: TRBV6-2/TRBV6-3; cdr3_aa: ASSDMGHTNTEAF
cdr3_length: 14; j_call: TRBJ2-1; v_call: TRBV18; cdr3_aa: ASSPLPSGRDNEQF
cdr3_length: 15; j_call: TRBJ2-2; v_call: TRBV5-4; cdr3_aa: ASSPSGIRANTGELF
cdr3_length: 11; j_call: TRBJ1-3; v_call: TRBV10-3; cdr3_aa: ALRTESGNTIY
cdr3_length: 14; j_call: TRBJ2-1; v_call: TRBV12-5; cdr3_aa: ASVAPTGVTYNEQF
cdr3_length: 12; j_call: TRBJ2-2; v_call: TRBV15; cdr3_aa: ATSGQGNTGELF
cdr3_length: 13; j_call: TRBJ2-4; v_call: TRBV7-9; cdr3_aa: ASSLVRGYKNIQY
cdr3_length: 8; j_call: TRBJ2-1; v_call: TRBV20-1; cdr3_aa: SARLSEQF
cdr3_length: 16; j_call: TRBJ1-2; v_call: TRBV5-4; cdr3_aa: ASSLALTAPRLNYGYT
cdr3_length: 13; j_call: TRBJ2-5; v_call: TRBV5-6; cdr3_aa: ASSLTYRVEETQY
cdr3_length: 13; j_call: TRBJ2-3; v_call: TRBV4-1; cdr3_aa: ASSAGTSGTDTQY
cdr3_length: 11; j_call: TRBJ2-2; v_call: TRBV7-2; cdr3_aa: ASSLSGKRELF
cdr3_length: 14; j_call: TRBJ2-2; v_call: TRBV24-1; cdr3_aa: ATSGGLAGPTGELF
cdr3_length: 13; j_call: TRBJ1-4; v_call: TRBV27; cdr3_aa: ASSPSGTGQGKLF
cdr3_length: 12; j_call: TRBJ2-3; v_call: TRBV4-3; cdr3_aa: ASSHSGSTDTQY
cdr3_length: 14; j_call: TRBJ2-3; v_call: TRBV5-8; cdr3_aa: ASSLGQGAAGDTQY
cdr3_length: 14; j_call: TRBJ2-3; v_call: TRBV15; cdr3_aa: ATSRDGDYRGDTQY
cdr3_length: 18; j_call: TRBJ2-1; v_call: TRBV24-1; cdr3_aa: ATSRRETRGASGAGNEQF
cdr3_length: 11; j_call: TRBJ2-1; v_call: TRBV7-9; cdr3_aa: ASSLAADNEQF
cdr3_length: 13; j_call: TRBJ1-6; v_call: TRBV28; cdr3_aa: ASSSGQTLNSPLH
cdr3_length: 13; j_call: TRBJ2-2; v_call: TRBV9; cdr3_aa: ASSVVGSGTGELF
cdr3_length: 12; j_call: TRBJ1-3; v_call: TRBV6-5; cdr3_aa: ASRRQHSGNTIY
cdr3_length: 12; j_call: TRBJ2-7; v_call: TRBV28; cdr3_aa: ASSLQGRSYEQY
cdr3_length: 14; j_call: TRBJ2-2; v_call: TRBV5-4; cdr3_aa: ASSLVGGGRRGELF
cdr3_length: 14; j_call: TRBJ1-1; v_call: TRBV6-5; cdr3_aa: ASSYGTGTTATEAF
cdr3_length: 14; j_call: TRBJ1-1; v_call: TRBV30; cdr3_aa: AWRSPGREVSTEAF
cdr3_length: 14; j_call: TRBJ2-1; v_call: TRBV19; cdr3_aa: ASSIGTSGPHNEQF
cdr3_length: 11; j_call: TRBJ2-7; v_call: TRBV3-1/TRBV3-2; cdr3_aa: ASSQGDNYEQY
cdr3_length: 14; j_call: TRBJ2-5; v_call: TRBV18; cdr3_aa: ASSPDGRGLQETQY
cdr3_length: 12; j_call: TRBJ1-5; v_call: TRBV29-1; cdr3_aa: SVHTGDSNQPQH
cdr3_length: 13; j_call: TRBJ2-7; v_call: TRBV28; cdr3_aa: ASSGGTGESYEQY
cdr3_length: 15; j_call: TRBJ2-2; v_call: TRBV4-1; cdr3_aa: ASSDSALAGVTGELF
cdr3_length: 12; j_call: TRBJ1-4; v_call: TRBV7-8; cdr3_aa: ASSPGTGRGKLF
cdr3_length: 12; j_call: TRBJ2-1; v_call: TRBV6-2/TRBV6-3; cdr3_aa: ASSYSQRVGEQF
cdr3_length: 15; j_call: TRBJ2-1; v_call: TRBV6-1; cdr3_aa: ASSEAWGGSSYNEQF
cdr3_length: 11; j_call: TRBJ1-6; v_call: TRBV30; cdr3_aa: AHGTEYNSPLH
cdr3_length: 12; j_call: TRBJ2-1; v_call: TRBV19; cdr3_aa: ASSALALNNEQF
cdr3_length: 10; j_call: TRBJ1-2; v_call: TRBV24-1; cdr3_aa: ATSAGNYGYT
cdr3_length: 13; j_call: TRBJ2-1; v_call: TRBV21-1; cdr3_aa: ASPVGGAAYNEQF
cdr3_length: 15; j_call: TRBJ1-2; v_call: TRBV11-3; cdr3_aa: ASSLDYRREDNYGYT
cdr3_length: 12; j_call: TRBJ2-4; v_call: TRBV5-4; cdr3_aa: ASSLMGQQNIQY
cdr3_length: 12; j_call: TRBJ2-7; v_call: TRBV4-3; cdr3_aa: ASSQEWSSYEQY
cdr3_length: 17; j_call: TRBJ2-1; v_call: TRBV9; cdr3_aa: ASSGRRDMGLADYNEQF
cdr3_length: 12; j_call: TRBJ2-7; v_call: TRBV6-2/TRBV6-3; cdr3_aa: ASSGTGAGREQY
cdr3_length: 11; j_call: TRBJ1-5; v_call: TRBV15; cdr3_aa: ATSRVLGGPQH
cdr3_length: 14; j_call: TRBJ1-3; v_call: TRBV11-2; cdr3_aa: ASSWGQLNSGNTIY
cdr3_length: 11; j_call: TRBJ2-1; v_call: TRBV19; cdr3_aa: ASSIRLATEQF
cdr3_length: 16; j_call: TRBJ2-6; v_call: TRBV28; cdr3_aa: ASSSMGQGAAGANVLT
cdr3_length: 12; j_call: TRBJ1-6; v_call: TRBV19; cdr3_aa: ASLGSGGRSPLH
cdr3_length: 12; j_call: TRBJ2-1; v_call: TRBV4-1; cdr3_aa: ASSQDSNKPRGL
cdr3_length: 14; j_call: TRBJ2-2; v_call: TRBV18; cdr3_aa: ASSPVSVTNTGELF
cdr3_length: 13; j_call: TRBJ2-7; v_call: TRBV10-3; cdr3_aa: AISERTSGLYEQY
cdr3_length: 12; j_call: TRBJ1-6; v_call: TRBV6-5; cdr3_aa: ASTVDRVNSPLH
cdr3_length: 14; j_call: TRBJ2-1; v_call: TRBV4-3; cdr3_aa: ASSQAEGSGSSEQF